These 15 T cell receptor beta chains came from one sample sequenced in a study. TCRdb recomputed calls from the 5' RACE reads with MiXCR, one row per CDR3 protein. The sample consists of around 44,000 distinct CDR3 sequences, less than 25% of them appearing once. Cells sorted as Tregs were CD4+, CD25+ and CD127-/low. The specimen was Tregs sorted from blood. The source of these receptors is a female donor with breast cancer.

The DNA for the CDR3 is TGTGCCACCAGCAGAGATAACAGGGTCTCTGGAAACACCATATATTTT. This translates into CATSRDNRVSGNTIYF. The rearrangement joins TRBV15 to TRBJ1-3; possibly TRBD1 for D (6 bases). Per germline, CDR1 LNHNV and CDR2 YYDKDF (reference sequence). The length of the CDR3 is 16 residues. The germline V and J ends were trimmed by 0 bases and 0 bases, with 9 bases remaining between them.

The V gene is TRBV6-6, the J gene TRBJ2-1; 8 nucleotides agree with TRBD1. The junction had 9 bases not matched to a gene; V was cut back by 6 bases and J by 8 bases. CDR3 size: 14 residues. The V gene's germline CDR1 is MNHNY and CDR2 SVGAGI (reference sequence). The DNA of the CDR3 is TGTGCCAGCAGCCCGGACAGGGCTCGAGATGAGCAGTTCTTC. This codes for CASSPDRARDEQFF.

This rearrangement joins TRBV20-1 to TRBJ1-2; no clear D. The CDR3 consists of 13 residues. Deletions cut 0 bases from V and 6 bases from J, with 11 bases between. The germline V gene encodes CDR1 DFQATT and CDR2 SNEGSKA (reference sequence). CDR3: CSARELSSNGYTF. CDR3 DNA sequence: TGCAGTGCTAGAGAACTCAGCTCAAATGGCTACACCTTC.

This clonotype showed up many times. V is TRBV15 and J is TRBJ2-7; 9 bases align to TRBD1. Germline V gene sequence: CDR1 LNHNV, CDR2 YYDKDF (reference sequence). This CDR3 contains 15 residues. V lost 4 bases, J lost 1 base, and 5 bases stayed unmatched. The CDR3 nucleotides are TGTGCCACCAGCACAGGGGGGACAGGGTCCTACGAGCAGTACTTC. Its protein product is CATSTGGTGSYEQYF.

This clonotype was counted ten times or more. The chain joins TRBV5-5 to TRBJ2-3; perhaps TRBD1 as D (5 bases). The CDR3 loop spans 15 amino acids. Looked up from germline, CDR1 is SGHKS and CDR2 is YYEKEE (reference sequence). V was shortened by 2 bases and J by 4 bases, with 14 bases between the two germline ends. The DNA of the CDR3 is TGTGCCAGCAGCTTAAGTGTAGGGGTTGCAGATACGCAGTATTTT. The encoded protein is CASSLSVGVADTQYF.

This clonotype turned up a few times. V and J are TRBV20-1 and TRBJ2-3; 7 bases fit TRBD1. Germline loops: CDR1 DFQATT, CDR2 SNEGSKA (reference sequence). V shed 6 bases, J shed 2 bases, and the junction held 11 bases outside the gene matches. CDR3 length: 15 residues. Here the CDR3 reads CSATIGDSSTDTQYF. Written as DNA, the CDR3 is TGCAGTGCGACGATTGGGGACAGTTCCACAGATACGCAGTATTTT.

This clonotype was counted at least ten times. This chain uses TRBV27 with TRBJ1-1; no firm D call. The CDR3 extends over 14 amino acids. Germline V gives CDR1 MNHEY, CDR2 SMNVEV (reference sequence). Trimming shortened V by 3 bases and J by 0 bases, and 8 bases separated the two germline ends. The DNA of the CDR3 is TGTGCCAGCAGTTTGAATTCTATGAACACTGAAGCTTTCTTT. This codes for CASSLNSMNTEAFF.

The chain joins TRBV15 to TRBJ2-1; D perhaps matches TRBD1 (6 bases). Trimming pared 1 base from V and 5 bases from J, leaving 15 bases between. This CDR3 comprises 16 residues. Germline V gives CDR1 LNHNV, CDR2 YYDKDF (reference sequence). The CDR3 DNA sequence: TGTGCCACCAGCAGAGGGGGGCCCCCACCAGACAATGAGCAGTTCTTC. This codes for CATSRGGPPPDNEQFF.

This clonotype was counted at least ten times. This sequence joins TRBV6-2 or TRBV6-3 and TRBJ1-1; 8 bases map to TRBD1. In germline, CDR1 is MNHEY, CDR2 SVGEGT. CDR3 length: 14 residues. The V and J ends lost 6 bases and 2 bases, in that order; junction bases with no gene match: 5. CDR3 loop: CASSPQGVNTEAFF. For the CDR3, the DNA is TGTGCCAGCAGCCCACAGGGGGTTAACACTGAAGCTTTCTTT.

This clonotype has more than one count but fewer than ten. This chain joins TRBV5-1 and TRBJ2-7, with D possibly matching TRBD2 (6 bases). Trimming pared 4 bases from V and 0 bases from J, leaving 11 bases between. Germline V gene data show CDR1 as SGHRS and CDR2 as YFSETQ. The CDR3 spans 14 residues. CDR3 DNA sequence: TGCGCCAGCAGCCCGGTCGGGAGCTCCTACGAGCAGTACTTC. As protein: CASSPVGSSYEQYF.

The chain couples TRBV10-1 to TRBJ2-1; the match to TRBD2 covers 11 bases. The germline V gene encodes CDR1 WNHNN and CDR2 SYGVQD (reference sequence). V dropped 3 bases and J dropped 3; count of bases not matched to a gene: 1. The CDR3 is made up of 15 amino acids. DNA for the CDR3: TGCGCCAGCAGTGACCTAGCGGGGGGCTACAATGAGCAGTTCTTC. Translating gives CASSDLAGGYNEQFF.

This clonotype occurred a few times. The V and J genes are TRBV11-1 and TRBJ1-1, with TRBD1 as a possible D gene (5 bases). Germline V lookup: CDR1 SGHAT, CDR2 FQDESV (reference sequence). The ends were cut back, 1 base at V and 6 bases at J, with 9 bases in the middle. The CDR3 totals 13 residues. CDR3 sequence: CASSLGRQSEAFF. CDR3 sequence (DNA): TGTGCCAGCAGCTTAGGGCGACAGTCTGAAGCTTTCTTT.

CDR3 protein: CASSSRLADSTDTQYF. CDR3 nucleotides: TGTGCCAGCAGTTCCCGACTAGCGGACAGCACAGATACGCAGTATTTT. The V and J genes are TRBV27 and TRBJ2-3; TRBD2 aligns across 9 bases. CDR1 is MNHEY and CDR2 is SMNVEV in the germline V gene (reference sequence). The CDR3 is 16 amino acids. The junction had 5 bases not matched to a gene; V was cut back by 4 bases and J by 0 bases.

This clonotype was found many times. This chain joins TRBV12-3 or TRBV12-4 and TRBJ2-7, with unresolved D. The CDR3 is made up of 15 amino acids. Trimming took 1 base from V and 0 from J, leaving 10 bases between them. Here the CDR3 DNA reads TGTGCCAGCAGTTTAGAGGGTCCCTTCTCCTACGAGCAGTACTTC. Translated, it gives CASSLEGPFSYEQYF.

This clonotype was recorded a few times. The rearrangement joins TRBV6-2 or TRBV6-3 to TRBJ2-1; the D call may be TRBD1 or TRBD2 (5 bases each). CDR3 length: 15 amino acids. With 2 bases removed from V and 0 bases from J, the gap between germline ends came to 8 bases. Germline loops: CDR1 MNHEY, CDR2 SVGEGT. The DNA of the CDR3 is TGTGCCAGCAGTTACGACGGGGCCTCCTACAATGAGCAGTTCTTC. Translating it yields CASSYDGASYNEQFF.